These 20 T cell receptor beta chains were all obtained from the same sample, sequenced in a study of CD8 T cells in ankylosing spondylitis. A single record per CDR3 protein comes from TCRdb applying MiXCR to the 5' RACE reads. The sample includes more than 95,000 distinct CDR3 sequences, roughly 8.3% of them seen just once. Material: blood, either unsorted or a sorted T cell fraction (not recorded which). All receptors derive from a male donor with ankylosing spondylitis or in good health (not recorded which).

This clonotype was seen at least ten times. This sequence joins TRBV6-2 or TRBV6-3 and TRBJ2-3; 7 positions agree with TRBD1. The V segment lost 6 bases and the J segment 11 bases; nucleotides outside the gene matches: 14. The CDR3 contains 14 residues. Germline assignment: CDR1 MNHEY and CDR2 SVGEGT. The CDR3 region is CASSEDRVSYQQYF. The CDR3 DNA reads TGTGCCAGCAGCGAAGACAGGGTTTCATACCAGCAGTATTTT.

V is TRBV6-2 or TRBV6-3 and J is TRBJ2-7; D is unresolved. This CDR3 has 14 residues. V was shortened by 7 bases and J by 3 bases, with 16 bases between the two germline ends. Germline CDR1 and CDR2: MNHEY and SVGEGT. The CDR3 DNA reads as TGTGCCAGCAACCGAGCCATTTCCTACTACGAGCAGTACTTC. This encodes CASNRAISYYEQYF.

This clonotype was counted at least ten times. The V gene is TRBV7-6, the J gene TRBJ2-4; TRBD2 aligns across 7 bases. The germline CDR1 and CDR2 sequences are SGHVS and FNYEAQ. J lost 2 bases, V lost 1 base, and 14 bases had no gene match. The CDR3 is made up of 19 amino acids. The CDR3 nucleotides read TGTGCCAGCAGCTTAGTCCGGGGGGACCGCTTAGGCACCAAAAACATTCAGTACTTC. It yields the protein CASSLVRGDRLGTKNIQYF.

This clonotype was found many times. V and J are TRBV20-1 and TRBJ2-4, with TRBD2 matching over 7 bases. The germline V gene has CDR1 DFQATT and CDR2 SNEGSKA (reference sequence). V gave up 6 bases and J gave up 9 bases; unmatched junction bases: 11. The CDR3 spans 13 residues. In DNA, the CDR3 is TGCAGTGCACCAACGGGGGGTTCGAGCATTCAGTACTTC. Encoded protein: CSAPTGGSSIQYF.

This clonotype was recorded at least ten times. The rearrangement links TRBV6-2 or TRBV6-3 to TRBJ1-2; D is unresolved. The length of the CDR3 is 14 residues. The V gene lost 6 bases and the J gene lost 5 bases, with 16 bases spanning the gap. CDR1 is MNHEY and CDR2 is SVGEGT in the germline V gene. CDR3 in amino acids: CASSRTKEIYGYTF. DNA for the CDR3: TGTGCCAGCAGCCGCACAAAAGAGATTTATGGCTACACCTTC.

In its sample, this clonotype was seen many times. The chain is built from TRBV15 and TRBJ1-4; 10 nucleotides agree with TRBD1. Germline V gene lookup returns CDR1 LNHNV and CDR2 YYDKDF (reference sequence). CDR3 length equals 14 residues. With 2 bases clipped from V and 11 bases from J, the junction kept 5 bases outside the gene matches. Here the CDR3 DNA reads TGTGCCACCAGCAGAAAGGACAGGGGGAAGAAACTGTTTTTT. Its protein product is CATSRKDRGKKLFF.

This clonotype has ten or more counts. The chain is built from TRBV9 and TRBJ1-6; D unclear. Trimming pared 0 bases from V and 1 base from J, leaving 2 bases between. The germline V gene has CDR1 SGDLS and CDR2 YYNGEE. The CDR3 has 14 residues. CDR3: CASSVVSYNSPLHF. CDR3 DNA: TGTGCCAGCAGCGTAGTTTCCTATAATTCACCCCTCCACTTT.

This clonotype was observed many times. This rearrangement joins TRBV18 to TRBJ1-2; 10 positions agree with TRBD1. V shed 3 bases, J shed 8 bases, and the junction held 9 bases outside the gene matches. The CDR3 contains 15 residues. Germline loops: CDR1 KGHSH, CDR2 LQKENI. The CDR3 bases are TGTGCCAGCTCACCCTCGTCCCGGGACAGGGGAGGCTACACCTTC. Protein product: CASSPSSRDRGGYTF.

The genes are TRBV7-2 and TRBJ1-1, with TRBD1 matching 8 bases. The CDR3 extends over 14 amino acids. With 4 bases clipped from V and 2 bases from J, the junction kept 3 bases outside the gene matches. Germline V gene lookup returns CDR1 SGHTA and CDR2 FQGNSA. The CDR3 coding sequence is TGTGCCAGCAGCTACGACAGGGGAAACACTGAAGCTTTCTTT. Translating gives CASSYDRGNTEAFF. Drawing the rest from reference TRBV7-2 and TRBJ1-1, the complete variable domain is GAGVSQSPSNKVTEKGKDVELRCDPISGHTALYWYRQSLGQGLEFLIYFQGNSAPDKSGLPSDRFSAERTGGSVSTLTIQRTQQEDSAVYLCASSYDRGNTEAFFGQGTRLTVV.

This clonotype was picked up many times. This rearrangement joins TRBV10-3 to TRBJ2-3; D is unclear. Germline-derived CDR1 and CDR2 are ENHRY and SYGVKD. V was shortened by 3 bases and J by 4 bases, with 8 bases between the two germline ends. This CDR3 spans 13 amino acids. CDR3 amino acids: CAISDVGSDTQYF. As DNA, the CDR3 is TGTGCCATCAGTGACGTAGGGTCAGATACGCAGTATTTT.

Many counts were recorded for this clonotype. The chain couples TRBV6-5 to TRBJ2-6; D call uncertain. Germline V CDR1 and CDR2: MNHEY, SVGAGI. The CDR3 has 13 residues. V lost 4 bases and J 2 bases, leaving 3 bases between the germline ends. CDR3 coding DNA: TGTGCCAGCAGTTCCACTGGGGCCAACGTCCTGACTTTC. This translates into CASSSTGANVLTF.

In the case of this clonotype: A read error may explain this, as a much larger clone is one base away. The CDR3 does not end in the conserved phenylalanine or tryptophan, so this is likely a read error. V usage is TRBV7-2 and J usage is TRBJ2-3; 9 bases agree with TRBD2. V lost 2 bases, J lost 5 bases, and 5 bases stayed unmatched. The CDR3 is 15 amino acids. CDR1 and CDR2 from the germline V gene are SGHTA and FQGNSA. CDR3: CASSLWRAGGDTQYL. In DNA form, the CDR3 reads TGTGCCAGCAGCTTATGGAGAGCGGGGGGAGATACGCAGTATCTT.

V usage is TRBV7-2 and J usage is TRBJ2-7, with D possibly being TRBD1 (5 bases). CDR1 is SGHTA and CDR2 is FQGNSA in the germline V gene. This CDR3 region has 13 residues. The ends were cut back, 3 bases at V and 3 bases at J, with 9 bases in the middle. The CDR3: CASSLIQGYEQYF. The DNA of the CDR3 is TGTGCCAGCAGCTTGATTCAGGGCTACGAGCAGTACTTC.

This clonotype was seen many times. The J gene is TRBJ1-1, the V gene TRBV6-5; D not certain. Germline-derived CDR1 and CDR2 are MNHEY and SVGAGI. CDR3 length equals 13 residues. The V end lost 2 bases, the J end lost 4 bases, and 8 bases lay between the germline ends. The CDR3 nucleotides read TGTGCCAGCAGTTACCGTGATAGCACTGAAGCTTTCTTT. Protein sequence: CASSYRDSTEAFF.

This clonotype was detected many times. V is TRBV12-3 or TRBV12-4 and J is TRBJ1-1; D not resolved. CDR3 length: 13 amino acids. V lost 7 bases and J lost 1, with 10 bases in between. The CDR3 sequence is CASTEGWNTEAFF. The CDR3 DNA follows: TGTGCCAGCACCGAGGGCTGGAACACTGAAGCTTTCTTT.

This clonotype has ten or more counts. The chain links TRBV12-3 or TRBV12-4 to TRBJ2-2, with TRBD1 matching 8 bases. The CDR3 length is 16 residues. V dropped 7 bases and J dropped 5; count of bases not matched to a gene: 12. The CDR3 sequence: CASTFAGGASTGELFF. In DNA form, the CDR3 reads TGTGCCAGCACTTTCGCAGGGGGCGCGAGTACCGGGGAGCTGTTTTTT.

This clonotype was counted at least ten times. J is TRBJ1-3 and V is TRBV4-3; 7 nucleotides line up with TRBD1. CDR1 and CDR2 (germline): LGHNA, YSLEER. Losses at the gene ends were 0 bases for V and 0 bases for J; bases not matched to a gene: 8. The CDR3 is made up of 18 amino acids. This CDR3 is CASSQDLRGLISGNTIYF. CDR3 nucleotide sequence: TGCGCCAGCAGCCAAGATCTAAGGGGGCTCATCTCTGGAAACACCATATATTTT.

This clonotype was recorded many times. V is TRBV12-3 or TRBV12-4 and J is TRBJ2-4; D not resolved. With 6 bases removed from V and 0 bases from J, the gap between germline ends came to 9 bases. CDR3 length: 14 amino acids. CDR3 residues: CASSSLLAKNIQYF. The DNA of the CDR3 is TGTGCCAGCAGCTCGCTTCTAGCCAAAAACATTCAGTACTTC.

The chain is built from TRBV16 and TRBJ2-7; D remains unclear. The germline V and J ends were trimmed by 6 bases and 2 bases, with 14 bases remaining between them. Germline CDR1 and CDR2: KGHSY and FQNENV. There are 14 residues in the CDR3. CDR3 protein: CASSLDALTYEQYF. As DNA, the CDR3 is TGTGCCAGCAGTCTAGACGCACTAACCTACGAGCAGTACTTC.

To note about this clonotype: One end of the junction is discordant with germline, which a read error may explain. The rearrangement links TRBV7-2 to TRBJ2-1, with 9 bases lining up with TRBD1. The CDR3 is made up of 15 amino acids. Looked up from germline, CDR1 is SGHTA and CDR2 is FQGNSA. This CDR3 reads CGSSLGTGNYNEQFF. In DNA, the CDR3 is TGTGGCAGCAGCTTAGGGACAGGGAATTACAATGAGCAGTTCTTC.